This T cell receptor (beta chain) is drawn from a study of patients and donors after allogeneic stem cell transplantation. TCRdb re-derived calls from the RT-PCR reads in MiXCR, one entry per CDR3 protein. This sample has over 200,000 distinct CDR3 sequences, with around two fifths found just once. V lost 9 bases to trimming and J lost 3 bases, with 18 bases between them. There are 15 residues in the CDR3. Sequencing was done on a sample of blood, either unsorted or a sorted T cell fraction (not recorded which). This clonotype originated in a human donor who was either an allogeneic HSCT recipient or a stem cell or donor lymphocyte infusion donor (not recorded which). It is not recorded whose cells these are; they may come from a transplant donor. The chain joins TRBV12-3 or TRBV12-4 to TRBJ2-1, with D perhaps matching TRBD2 (6 bases). CDR3: CASSPIRDFYNEQFF. The CDR3 coding sequence is TGTGCCAGTAGTCCGATCCGGGACTTCTACAATGAGCAGTTCTTC.